The next 4 T cell receptor beta chains were all read from a single sample in a study of vaccination and CD4 T cells after COVID-19. The time point is: late sampling 161 to 241 days after vaccination in a few convalescent patients. Treatment specified: roughly 10-day PBMC culture with coronavirus spike peptide pools or control peptides (ViraFEST assay). Cultured CD4+ T cell DNA underwent sequencing with the Oncomine TCR Beta short-read assay. TCRdb re-called the PCR reads through MiXCR, storing one row per CDR3 protein. The top ten clones hold approximately 17% of a sample with about 17,000 distinct CDR3 sequences, roughly 50% of them seen once. No antigens are known for them. This material consisted of CD4+ T cells from blood, cultured in vitro, taken about 7 months after SARS-CoV-2 vaccination. The source is a human donor who had recovered from COVID-19.

The V and J genes are TRBV20-1 and TRBJ2-3, with unresolved D. Germline V gene sequence: CDR1 DFQATT, CDR2 SNEGSKA (reference sequence). The length of the CDR3 is 13 residues. Trimming removed 3 bases at V and 2 bases at J, with 9 bases between. The CDR3 here is CSASFRLTDTQYF. CDR3 bases: TGCAGTGCTAGTTTTAGGCTCACAGATACGCAGTATTTT.

The CDR3 DNA reads as TGCGCCAGCAGCTTGGTGTGGGGACAGGGCGAGACCCAGTACTTC. It is translated as CASSLVWGQGETQYF. V and J are TRBV5-1 and TRBJ2-5; 9 positions agree with TRBD1. V lost 0 bases, J lost 5 bases, and 5 bases stayed unmatched. Germline V gene lookup returns CDR1 SGHRS and CDR2 YFSETQ. The CDR3 runs 15 residues. Together with reference TRBV5-1 and TRBJ2-5, the CDR3 gives the full variable domain: KAGVTQTPRYLIKTRGQQVTLSCSPISGHRSVSWYQQTPGQGLQFLFEYFSETQRNKGNFPGRFSGRQFSNSRSEMNVSTLELGDSALYLCASSLVWGQGETQYFGPGTRLLVL.

The V call is TRBV18, the J call TRBJ2-3; TRBD2 matches 7 bases. The ends lost 0 bases at V and 4 bases at J; junction bases unmatched: 1. The CDR3 length is 14 residues. Per the germline V gene, CDR1 is KGHSH and CDR2 is LQKENI. The CDR3 spells CASSPPTSSDTQYF. CDR3 nucleotide sequence: TGTGCCAGCTCACCACCGACTAGCTCAGATACGCAGTATTTT.

The chain links TRBV20-1 to TRBJ1-1; 8 nucleotides agree with TRBD1. Looked up from germline, CDR1 is DFQATT and CDR2 is SNEGSKA (reference sequence). V shed 5 bases and J 1 base; nucleotides not matched to a gene: 6. The CDR3 is 14 amino acids. Written as DNA, the CDR3 is TGCAGTGCTGCGAGGGACAGGACGAACACTGAAGCTTTCTTT. Protein: CSAARDRTNTEAFF.